One sample yielded the 11 T cell receptor beta chains listed below, sequenced in a study of cytomegalovirus exposure and HLA in healthy donors. With 60 Vbeta and 13 Jbeta primers, the PCR was carried out. Generated by immunoSEQ multiplex PCR, the TCRdb table keeps only in-frame clones and is missing some. The sample contains more than 200,000 clones, around 83% of which appear only once. Sequencing was carried out using PBMCs. The receptors stem from a girl between 5 and 17 years old in good health and CMV-seronegative.

V is TRBV21-1 and J is TRBJ1-2; the tabulated D call, TRBD1, remains unverified against the DNA. TRBV21-1 is a pseudogene locus. This CDR3 spans 14 amino acids. CDR3 residues: CASSTSQGAYGYTF. Written as DNA, the CDR3 is TGTGCCAGCAGCACGTCACAGGGGGCCTATGGCTACACCTTC.

The chain joins TRBV5-4 to TRBJ2-3, with TRBD2 identical over 13 bases. This CDR3 has 16 residues. Germline loops: CDR1 SGHNT, CDR2 YYREEE (reference sequence). J gave up 4 bases and V 4 bases, and 6 bases lay outside the gene matches. The CDR3 here is CASSRGLAGEADTQYF. The CDR3, as DNA: TGTGCCAGCAGCCGCGGACTAGCGGGAGAAGCAGATACGCAGTATTTT. Together with reference TRBV5-4 and TRBJ2-3, the CDR3 gives the full variable domain: ETGVTQSPTHLIKTRGQQVTLRCSSQSGHNTVSWYQQALGQGPQFIFQYYREEENGRGNFPPRFSGLQFPNYSSELNVNALELDDSALYLCASSRGLAGEADTQYFGPGTRLTVL.

The chain has TRBV7-3 and TRBJ2-7; 8 nucleotides line up with TRBD2. The CDR3 covers 14 residues. Germline V gives CDR1 SGHTA, CDR2 FQGTGA. J was trimmed by 3 bases and V by 5 bases; bases with no gene match: 6. The CDR3 DNA reads as TGTGCCAGCAGCCACAAAACTAGCGGCTACGAGCAGTACTTC. This translates into CASSHKTSGYEQYF. The variable domain in full, completed from reference TRBV7-3 and TRBJ2-7, reads GAGVSQTPSNKVTEKGKYVELRCDPISGHTALYWYRQSLGQGPEFLIYFQGTGAADDSGLPNDRFFAVRPEGSVSTLKIQRTERGDSAVYLCASSHKTSGYEQYFGPGTRLTVT.

CDR3 sequence (DNA): TGTGCTAGTGGTTTGCCCCACGTGTGGAGGGAAAGGGCCTACGAGCAGTACTTC. It codes for CASGLPHVWRERAYEQYF. The chain combines TRBV12-5 with TRBJ2-7; possibly TRBD2 for D (6 bases). The V end lost 2 bases, the J end lost 2 bases, and 22 bases lay between the germline ends. The CDR3 totals 18 residues. Germline lookup yields CDR1 LGHNT and CDR2 FRNRAP.

The V gene is TRBV28, the J gene TRBJ1-1; TRBD1 might be the D (6 bases). With 7 bases removed from V and 4 bases from J, the gap between germline ends came to 19 bases. CDR1 and CDR2 (germline): MDHEN, SYDVKM. The CDR3 runs to 15 residues. The CDR3 region is CASIRQSLGGTEAFF. The CDR3 DNA reads as TGTGCCAGCATAAGACAGTCATTAGGGGGCACTGAAGCTTTCTTT. The complete variable domain, with remaining parts taken from reference TRBV28 and TRBJ1-1, reads DVKVTQSSRYLVKRTGEKVFLECVQDMDHENMFWYRQDPGLGLRLIYFSYDVKMKEKGDIPEGYSVSREKKERFSLILESASTNQTSMYLCASIRQSLGGTEAFFGQGTRLTVV.

This clone is a singleton in its sample. The chain carries TRBV2 and TRBJ1-1, with D unresolved. V gave up 7 bases and J gave up 1 base, with 10 bases separating them. Per germline, CDR1 SNHLY and CDR2 FYNNEI. The CDR3 runs to 13 residues. The CDR3 spells CASIRSENTEAFF. Written as DNA, the CDR3 is TGTGCCAGCATCCGATCAGAGAACACTGAAGCTTTCTTT.

The J gene is TRBJ2-5, the V gene TRBV28; a possible D gene is TRBD2 (5 bases). Per the germline V gene, CDR1 is MDHEN and CDR2 is SYDVKM. V was clipped by 4 bases and J by 1 base, with 13 bases between them. The length of the CDR3 is 15 residues. CDR3 sequence: CASSSVRVSQETQYF. The CDR3 DNA reads TGTGCCAGCAGTTCCGTGAGGGTCTCCCAAGAGACCCAGTACTTC.

This chain joins TRBV5-1 and TRBJ2-7; TRBD2 might be the D (5 bases). Trimming removed 0 bases from V and 2 bases from J, with 15 bases in between. This CDR3 spans 16 amino acids. Germline values: CDR1 SGHRS, CDR2 YFSETQ. This CDR3 reads CASSLASRGSAYEQYF. In DNA, the CDR3 is TGCGCCAGCAGCTTGGCCAGCCGAGGGAGTGCCTACGAGCAGTACTTC.

J is TRBJ1-2 and V is TRBV28, with TRBD1 matching over 9 bases. The ends lost 5 bases at V and 5 bases at J; junction bases unmatched: 6. Germline V gene sequence: CDR1 MDHEN, CDR2 SYDVKM. This CDR3 comprises 14 residues. CDR3 nucleotides: TGTGCCAGCAGTCCGGGGGGACAGGGATATGGCTACACCTTC. Amino acid sequence: CASSPGGQGYGYTF.

V and J are TRBV5-4 and TRBJ2-3, with a tentative D call TRBD2 (7 bases). The CDR3 length is 15 residues. Germline-derived CDR1 and CDR2 are SGHNT and YYREEE (reference sequence). Trimming left V 0 bases short and J 6 bases short, with 14 bases between. The CDR3 spells CASSLGGGQTDTQYF. As DNA, the CDR3 is TGTGCCAGCAGCTTGGGGGGGGGCCAGACCGATACGCAGTATTTT.

J is TRBJ2-1 and V is TRBV6-6; 15 bases match TRBD2. Per germline, CDR1 MNHNY and CDR2 SVGAGI (reference sequence). The CDR3 extends over 16 amino acids. The V segment lost 7 bases and the J segment 9 bases; nucleotides outside the gene matches: 10. This CDR3 is CASISSGLAGGGEQFF. The DNA for the CDR3 is TGTGCCAGCATCTCATCCGGACTAGCGGGAGGGGGTGAGCAGTTCTTC.